This section outlines one T cell receptor beta chain sequence together with its context. This specimen belongs to a study of T cells after yellow fever vaccination. Study findings and constraints: Shared CD4/CD8 clonotypes were a small share, likely from convergent recombination. Most primary-vaccination clones reappeared after the booster (just under 98% CD4, about 90% CD8).

In making TCR cDNA, 5'RACE template switching added a universal primer site and UMIs to it. TCRdb redid the calling of the 5' RACE reads with MiXCR, one entry per CDR3 protein. The data hold fewer than 100,000 distinct CDR3 sequences, with almost 9% observed a single time. Germline loops: CDR1 PRHDT, CDR2 FYEKMQ (reference sequence). V lost 5 bases and J lost 3; bases outside the gene matches: 7. There are 16 residues in the CDR3. The receptor comes from a man in his late teens or twenties who received the YFV17D yellow fever vaccine. The chain joins TRBV13 to TRBJ2-7; 13 nucleotides match TRBD2. The specimen was CD8+ T cells not binding an NS4B(214-222) dextramer, sorted from PBMCs, collected more than 13 days after the first yellow fever vaccination. This chain's CDR3 is CASSTGLAGDFYEQYF. In DNA form, the CDR3 reads TGTGCCAGCAGCACCGGACTAGCGGGGGACTTCTACGAGCAGTACTTC.